The subject of this entry is one TCR beta chain. This entry is derived from a study of blood T cell repertoires in COVID-19. Using immunoSEQ multiplex PCR, the repertoire was profiled, and TCRdb retains in-frame clones only, with some absent. The sample lists about 400,000 clones; nearly 90% were seen once. Participant-reported clinical history was the basis for cohort assignment. The sequence came from a woman between 18 and 29 years old with acute COVID-19. The sequencing sample was made of PBMCs or T cells enriched from blood (not recorded which).

The CDR3 nucleotides read TGTGCCAGCAGCGTGGGCCTAAACACCGGGGAGCTGTTTTTT. Amino acid sequence: CASSVGLNTGELFF. This chain uses TRBV6-5 with TRBJ2-2, with D hard to call. Trimming stripped 6 bases from V and 2 bases from J, with 10 bases between. Germline V gene data show CDR1 as MNHEY and CDR2 as SVGAGI. There are 14 residues in the CDR3.